This is a list of T cell receptor beta chains from one sample in a study of blood T cell repertoires in COVID-19. The table came from immunoSEQ multiplex PCR; TCRdb's copy has only in-frame clones and leaves some out. The table includes 30,000 or so clones, approximately 90% detected once. Sequencing was carried out using peripheral blood. Every receptor here comes from a human donor in a cohort sampled during active COVID-19. Both conserved end residues are part of each CDR3. The size of a clone is reported for some rows only, either as once, few or many, or as a class for expanded clones.

j_call clone_size v_call cdr3_aa
TRBJ1-4 - TRBV15 CATSRGTGGYFGSEKLFF
TRBJ2-3 - TRBV3-1/TRBV3-2 CASSQDRGLAGTDTQYF
TRBJ1-5 - TRBV13 CASSLGRTNQPQHF
TRBJ1-1 - TRBV5-6 CASSSIPFWTMNTEAFF
TRBJ1-1 - TRBV6-2/TRBV6-3 CASSSTPQANTEAFF
TRBJ1-1 - TRBV19 CASRETALEAFF
TRBJ2-1 - TRBV19 CASSVSPSSEQFF
TRBJ1-6 few TRBV3-1/TRBV3-2 CASSQPGALNSPLHF
TRBJ1-4 - TRBV7-9 CASSSTGQGNEKLFF
TRBJ1-5 - TRBV2 CASSGFLFWPQHF
TRBJ2-2 - TRBV27 CASSIGTGNTGELFF
TRBJ1-6 - TRBV15 CATSRDNYNSPLHF
TRBJ1-4 - TRBV2 CASSEQGTGGEKLFF
TRBJ1-2 - TRBV6-5 CASSYSMRPIGYTF
TRBJ1-1 - TRBV5-1 CASSLGEGAAEAFF
TRBJ2-1 - TRBV11-3 CASGYGLTTEQFF
TRBJ2-2 - TRBV29-1 CSVATSGRATGELFF
TRBJ1-2 - TRBV4-2 CASSQPGNYGYTF
TRBJ1-3 - TRBV5-1 CASSATGFSGNTIYF
TRBJ1-1 - TRBV19 CASSIDRFTEAFF
TRBJ2-5 - TRBV6-6 CASRRGTGETQYF
TRBJ2-2 - TRBV12-3/TRBV12-4 CASSPRYRGELFF
TRBJ2-3 - TRBV5-1 CASSSRAREPLGTDTQYF
TRBJ2-3 - TRBV12-3/TRBV12-4 CAGKGTNADTQYF
TRBJ1-2 - TRBV6-5 CASSLSPGEGYTF
TRBJ1-2 - TRBV3-1/TRBV3-2 CASSVGQNYGYTF
TRBJ1-6 once TRBV30 CAWSPLSSGSPLHF
TRBJ1-5 - TRBV7-8 CASSLGPAGSNQPQHF
TRBJ1-2 - TRBV11-2 CASSLGQGNGYTF
TRBJ2-2 - TRBV28 CASSLRLAGGPGELFF
TRBJ1-4 - TRBV6-6 CASTPGQGGEKLFF
TRBJ1-2 - TRBV15 CATSGTAYYGYTF
TRBJ1-3 - TRBV5-1 CASSSEGNTGHSGNTIYF